The 18 T cell receptor beta chains below were found in one sample sequenced in a study of T cell changes during pregnancy in multiple sclerosis. Some clones are missing from TCRdb's copy, which holds only in-frame ones; the method was immunoSEQ multiplex PCR. The repertoire holds tens of thousands of clones, more than 90% seen once, with 2% in the top ten. Sequenced here: peripheral blood, sampled in the second trimester of pregnancy. The receptors shown here come from a female donor with multiple sclerosis, enrolled in a pregnancy study.

The V and J genes are TRBV9 and TRBJ2-1, with D possibly matching TRBD2 (6 bases). The CDR3 has 12 residues. Germline loops: CDR1 SGDLS, CDR2 YYNGEE. The V end was cut by 3 bases, the J end by 15 bases, with 16 bases between. Written as DNA, the CDR3 is TGTGCCAGCAGCGCCCAGGAGGGGCCTCTGTTCTTC. Protein product: CASSAQEGPLFF.

The CDR3 nucleotides read TGTGCCAGCAGGGGGGACAGGGGAAGCTCTGGGGCCAACGTCCTGACTTTC. Its protein product is CASRGDRGSSGANVLTF. J is TRBJ2-6 and V is TRBV2; 10 nucleotides agree with TRBD1. The ends lost 6 bases at V and 0 bases at J; junction bases unmatched: 5. Per the germline V gene, CDR1 is SNHLY and CDR2 is FYNNEI. The CDR3 is 17 residues long.

The genes are TRBV7-9 and TRBJ2-7; D is possibly TRBD1 (5 bases). Germline V gene sequence: CDR1 SEHNR, CDR2 FQNEAQ (reference sequence). The CDR3 extends over 12 amino acids. Between the trimmed V and J ends, which lost 5 bases and 2 bases, there was a span of 7 bases. For the CDR3, the DNA is TGTGCCAGCAGCCTGGACACCTACGAGCAGTACTTC. This translates into CASSLDTYEQYF. Together with reference TRBV7-9 and TRBJ2-7, the CDR3 gives the full variable domain: DTGVSQNPRHKITKRGQNVTFRCDPISEHNRLYWYRQTLGQGPEFLTYFQNEAQLEKSRLLSDRFSAERPKGSFSTLEIQRTEQGDSAMYLCASSLDTYEQYFGPGTRLTVT.

The genes are TRBV15 and TRBJ2-1, with TRBD2 matching 13 bases. This CDR3 is built from 15 residues. With V trimmed by 1 base and J by 9 bases, 3 bases remained unmatched. Germline assignment: CDR1 LNHNV and CDR2 YYDKDF (reference sequence). In DNA, the CDR3 is TGTGCCACCAGCAGAGTTAGACTAGCGGGAGGTGAGCAGTTCTTC. It encodes CATSRVRLAGGEQFF.

The genes are TRBV18 and TRBJ2-3, with 7 bases matching TRBD1. Germline assignment: CDR1 KGHSH and CDR2 LQKENI. The CDR3 length is 16 residues. Trimming cost V 5 bases and J 3 bases; bases outside gene matches: 11. The chain's CDR3 is CASSNRGGLATDTQYF. The CDR3 bases are TGTGCCAGCTCAAATAGAGGGGGCCTGGCGACAGATACGCAGTATTTT.

As to this clone: Within the sample, other DNA sequences also encode this same CDR3. This chain uses TRBV5-1 with TRBJ2-7, with D uncertain. Germline V gene data show CDR1 as SGHRS and CDR2 as YFSETQ. CDR3 size: 14 residues. Trimming pared 0 bases from V and 0 bases from J, leaving 7 bases between. Here the CDR3 reads CASSLVPGSYEQYF. Written as DNA, the CDR3 is TGCGCCAGCAGCTTGGTCCCGGGCTCCTACGAGCAGTACTTC.

J is TRBJ2-7 and V is TRBV4-3; no reliable D call. The CDR3 is made up of 15 amino acids. Germline V gene lookup returns CDR1 LGHNA and CDR2 YSLEER. Trimming stripped 0 bases from V and 0 bases from J, with 9 bases between. CDR3 in DNA: TGCGCCAGCAGCCAAGAAGTCAGCGCCTCCTACGAGCAGTACTTC. Amino acids: CASSQEVSASYEQYF.

V usage is TRBV6-5 and J usage is TRBJ2-2; D is undetermined. There are 15 residues in the CDR3. The germline V gene has CDR1 MNHEY and CDR2 SVGAGI. The germline V and J ends were trimmed by 5 bases and 6 bases, with 16 bases remaining between them. The CDR3 reads CASSPDLTLSGELFF. CDR3 nucleotides: TGTGCCAGCAGTCCCGATTTGACTCTGTCCGGGGAGCTGTTTTTT.

The chain's CDR3 is CASSIGGPGQISSGANVLTF. The CDR3 DNA reads as TGTGCCAGTAGTATAGGAGGACCGGGACAGATAAGCTCTGGGGCCAACGTCCTGACTTTC. The chain joins TRBV19 to TRBJ2-6; 7 bases match TRBD1. The length of the CDR3 is 20 residues. With V trimmed by 1 base and J by 0 bases, 12 bases remained unmatched. Germline-derived CDR1 and CDR2 are LNHDA and SQIVND (reference sequence).

The gene calls are TRBV6-1 and TRBJ1-1; no clear D gene. The germline gives CDR1 MNHNS, CDR2 SASEGT. V was pared by 4 bases and J by 7 bases, with 7 bases between. The CDR3 is made up of 11 amino acids. The CDR3 DNA is TGTGCCAGCAGTGCTCTCCTTGAAGCTTTCTTT. It translates to CASSALLEAFF.

The genes are TRBV9 and TRBJ1-2; TRBD1 matches 8 bases. The V gene end was trimmed by 1 base and the J gene end by 3 bases; junction bases not matched to a gene: 8. CDR1 SGDLS and CDR2 YYNGEE come from the germline V gene. The CDR3 consists of 16 residues. The chain's CDR3 is CASSVFRAGGDYGYTF. Here the CDR3 DNA reads TGTGCCAGCAGCGTATTTCGGGCAGGGGGCGACTATGGCTACACCTTC. Full variable domain (remainder filled in from reference TRBV9 and TRBJ1-2): DSGVTQTPKHLITATGQRVTLRCSPRSGDLSVYWYQQSLDQGLQFLIQYYNGEERAKGNILERFSAQQFPDLHSELNLSSLELGDSALYFCASSVFRAGGDYGYTFGSGTRLTVV.

The chain carries TRBV27 and TRBJ1-1, with D perhaps TRBD1 (5 bases). CDR1 and CDR2 (germline): MNHEY, SMNVEV (reference sequence). Trimming cost V 3 bases and J 2 bases, with 13 bases left between them. The CDR3 length is 15 residues. The CDR3 region is CASSFATARNTEAFF. The CDR3 DNA sequence: TGTGCCAGCAGTTTCGCGACAGCGAGAAACACTGAAGCTTTCTTT.

The chain is built from TRBV5-4 and TRBJ2-2; 7 nucleotides line up with TRBD2. The CDR3 loop spans 16 amino acids. Looked up from germline, CDR1 is SGHNT and CDR2 is YYREEE (reference sequence). V was pared by 3 bases and J by 1 base, with 6 bases of the junction left unmatched. The CDR3 region is CASSSWGRGNTGELFF. CDR3 nucleotides: TGTGCCAGCAGCTCTTGGGGGAGGGGGAACACCGGGGAGCTGTTTTTT.

The V call is TRBV28, the J call TRBJ2-1; 14 nucleotides line up with TRBD2. Germline assignment: CDR1 MDHEN and CDR2 SYDVKM. CDR3 length: 15 amino acids. After removal of 4 bases from V and 15 bases from J, the junction contained 11 bases not matched to a gene. The CDR3 DNA reads TGTGCCAGCAGTTCGGGACTAGCGGGAGCTACTTTCCTGTTCTTC. Translating it yields CASSSGLAGATFLFF. Complete variable domain (other parts from reference TRBV28 and TRBJ2-1): DVKVTQSSRYLVKRTGEKVFLECVQDMDHENMFWYRQDPGLGLRLIYFSYDVKMKEKGDIPEGYSVSREKKERFSLILESASTNQTSMYLCASSSGLAGATFLFFGPGTRLTVL.

The chain combines TRBV6-5 with TRBJ2-3; 12 positions agree with TRBD1. From germline, CDR1 is MNHEY and CDR2 SVGAGI. The CDR3 covers 15 residues. The V segment lost 2 bases and the J segment 4 bases; nucleotides outside the gene matches: 1. CDR3 sequence (DNA): TGTGCCAGCAGTTACCGGGACAGGGGGCCAGATACGCAGTATTTT. Amino acids: CASSYRDRGPDTQYF.

The chain combines TRBV7-9 with TRBJ2-7; 10 positions match TRBD2. CDR3 length equals 15 residues. Unmatched junction bases numbered 9, after V lost 6 bases and J lost 4 bases. Germline CDR1 SEHNR, CDR2 FQNEAQ (reference sequence). As DNA, the CDR3 is TGTGCCAGCAGGTCCCTAGCGGGAGTTGGATACGAGCAGTACTTC. Translation gives CASRSLAGVGYEQYF. Combining the CDR3 with reference TRBV7-9 and TRBJ2-7 gives the whole variable domain DTGVSQNPRHKITKRGQNVTFRCDPISEHNRLYWYRQTLGQGPEFLTYFQNEAQLEKSRLLSDRFSAERPKGSFSTLEIQRTEQGDSAMYLCASRSLAGVGYEQYFGPGTRLTVT.

V is TRBV12-5 and J is TRBJ2-2, with D hard to call. Per germline, CDR1 LGHNT and CDR2 FRNRAP. The CDR3 is 13 amino acids. The germline V and J ends were trimmed by 7 bases and 7 bases, with 13 bases remaining between them. DNA of the CDR3: TGTGCTAGTGCTACCTCCTCGGGCGGGGAGCTGTTTTTT. Translated: CASATSSGGELFF.

The gene calls are TRBV9 and TRBJ2-1; tentative D call: TRBD2 (6 bases). Looked up from germline, CDR1 is SGDLS and CDR2 is YYNGEE. V was pared by 4 bases and J by 4 bases, with 21 bases between. The CDR3 runs to 17 residues. The CDR3 is CASSPGDSHEIYNEQFF. The DNA for the CDR3 is TGTGCCAGCAGCCCCGGGGACTCTCACGAAATATACAATGAGCAGTTCTTC.